The next 12 T cell receptor beta chains were all read from a single sample in a study of T cells in Graves' hyperthyroidism and ophthalmopathy. Amplification targeted TCR beta CDR3 regions from RNA transcripts. The HTBI primer set was used in a first-round RT-PCR of the TCR CDR3. MiXCR, applied by TCRdb to the multiplex PCR reads, yields one record per CDR3 protein. This table holds under 350,000 distinct CDR3 sequences, over 20% found once. The sequencing input was blood. The origin of the receptors is a woman aged 45-60 years with Graves' hyperthyroidism.

This clonotype was found many times. This chain joins TRBV12-3 or TRBV12-4 and TRBJ2-1; 8 bases align to TRBD2. J was trimmed by 9 bases and V by 3 bases; bases with no gene match: 10. The CDR3 has 15 amino acids. CDR3 sequence (DNA): TGTGCCAGCAGTTTTGATAGCGGGAAGGTGATTGAGCAGTTCTTC. It specifies CASSFDSGKVIEQFF.

This clonotype was picked up a small number of times. The CDR3 DNA reads TGTGCCAGCAGCGTAGCTCCTAGCGGGGAAGGTGAGCAGTTCTTC. Protein sequence: CASSVAPSGEGEQFF. The gene calls are TRBV9 and TRBJ2-1; 9 positions match TRBD2. The V and J ends lost 0 bases and 9 bases, in that order; junction bases with no gene match: 7. The CDR3 extends over 15 amino acids. The germline V gene has CDR1 SGDLS and CDR2 YYNGEE.

This chain uses TRBV5-1 with TRBJ2-1; the D gene could be TRBD1 or TRBD2 (5 bases each). The CDR3 has 15 residues. V was pared by 6 bases and J by 3 bases, with 16 bases between. The germline CDR1 and CDR2 sequences are SGHRS and YFSETQ. The CDR3 DNA follows: TGCGCCAGCACCTCGCAGGGACGAGACTACAATGAGCAGTTCTTC. This translates into CASTSQGRDYNEQFF.

As for this clonotype: A single base separates this from a much larger clone, so it may be a read error. The chain employs TRBV2 and TRBJ2-7; a possible D gene is TRBD1 (6 bases). The germline V gene encodes CDR1 SNHLY and CDR2 FYNNEI. The CDR3 is 14 amino acids. Trimming removed 6 bases at V and 0 bases at J, with 12 bases between. The CDR3 protein is CASRGAMSSYEQYF. The CDR3 DNA sequence: TGTGCCAGCAGGGGGGCGATGAGCTCCTACGAGCAGTACTTC.

The chain carries TRBV7-9 and TRBJ1-4; 9 bases match TRBD1. The CDR3 loop spans 14 amino acids. V shed 5 bases and J 7 bases; nucleotides not matched to a gene: 5. Germline CDR1 is SEHNR and CDR2 is FQNEAQ (reference sequence). The CDR3 sequence: CASSETGGVEKLFF. The CDR3 DNA follows: TGTGCCAGCAGCGAGACAGGGGGAGTTGAAAAACTGTTTTTT.

This clonotype was seen at least ten times. The V and J genes are TRBV20-1 and TRBJ2-7, with 9 bases aligning to TRBD2. V lost 6 bases, J lost 5 bases, and 11 bases stayed unmatched. Germline V gene sequence: CDR1 DFQATT, CDR2 SNEGSKA (reference sequence). The CDR3 extends over 14 amino acids. The CDR3 loop is CSAVTTSGGDEQYF. In DNA, the CDR3 is TGCAGTGCGGTGACGACTAGCGGAGGCGACGAGCAGTACTTC.

This clonotype was recorded once. This chain uses TRBV7-3 with TRBJ2-5; 9 nucleotides match TRBD2. The J segment lost 5 bases and the V segment lost 1 base, leaving 5 bases of the junction unmatched. CDR1 SGHTA and CDR2 FQGTGA come from the germline V gene. This CDR3 has 15 amino acids. CDR3 nucleotides: TGTGCCAGCAGCTTAAATGGGGCGGGAGGGGAGACCCAGTACTTC. Protein sequence: CASSLNGAGGETQYF.

This clonotype was observed a few times. The chain uses TRBV29-1 and TRBJ1-5; D gene uncertain. This CDR3 region has 13 residues. Germline V gene data show CDR1 as SQVTM and CDR2 as ANQGSEA. Trimming cost V 3 bases and J 5 bases, with 11 bases left between them. CDR3 residues: CSVELGRDQPQHF. The CDR3 DNA sequence: TGCAGCGTTGAGCTGGGAAGGGATCAGCCCCAGCATTTT.

The CDR3 bases are TGTGCCAGCAGTTTAGTAGGGGCTACTATCTACGAGCAGTACTTC. It yields the protein CASSLVGATIYEQYF. The rearrangement links TRBV2 to TRBJ2-7; perhaps TRBD1 as D (5 bases). The CDR3 extends over 15 amino acids. V lost 5 bases, J lost 3 bases, and 17 bases lay in between. Germline CDR1 and CDR2: SNHLY and FYNNEI.

The table lists this clonotype with a count of one. The chain couples TRBV5-4 to TRBJ2-1; TRBD2 is a possible D gene (6 bases). Trimming pared 4 bases from V and 5 bases from J, leaving 13 bases between. CDR1 is SGHNT, CDR2 YYREEE, per germline (reference sequence). This CDR3 is built from 14 residues. Here the CDR3 reads CASSPSRRDNEQFF. The CDR3 DNA is TGTGCCAGCAGCCCATCCCGGAGGGACAATGAGCAGTTCTTC. The whole variable domain, filled in from reference TRBV5-4 and TRBJ2-1, reads ETGVTQSPTHLIKTRGQQVTLRCSSQSGHNTVSWYQQALGQGPQFIFQYYREEENGRGNFPPRFSGLQFPNYSSELNVNALELDDSALYLCASSPSRRDNEQFFGPGTRLTVL.

This clonotype was found many times. For the CDR3, the DNA is TGTGCCAGCAAAAAGAGAGAGACCGGGGAGCTGTTTTTT. Its translation: CASKKRETGELFF. The chain joins TRBV2 to TRBJ2-2; D gene unclear. CDR3 length: 13 amino acids. Germline V gene sequence: CDR1 SNHLY, CDR2 FYNNEI. Trimming removed 7 bases from V and 5 bases from J, with 11 bases in between.

This clonotype was found many times. V usage is TRBV2 and J usage is TRBJ2-7; D may be TRBD1 (6 bases). Between the trimmed V and J ends, which lost 4 bases and 2 bases, there was a span of 9 bases. The CDR3 covers 13 residues. Germline V gives CDR1 SNHLY, CDR2 FYNNEI. CDR3 amino acids: CASSGQAAYEQYF. CDR3 nucleotide sequence: TGTGCCAGCAGTGGACAGGCCGCCTACGAGCAGTACTTC.